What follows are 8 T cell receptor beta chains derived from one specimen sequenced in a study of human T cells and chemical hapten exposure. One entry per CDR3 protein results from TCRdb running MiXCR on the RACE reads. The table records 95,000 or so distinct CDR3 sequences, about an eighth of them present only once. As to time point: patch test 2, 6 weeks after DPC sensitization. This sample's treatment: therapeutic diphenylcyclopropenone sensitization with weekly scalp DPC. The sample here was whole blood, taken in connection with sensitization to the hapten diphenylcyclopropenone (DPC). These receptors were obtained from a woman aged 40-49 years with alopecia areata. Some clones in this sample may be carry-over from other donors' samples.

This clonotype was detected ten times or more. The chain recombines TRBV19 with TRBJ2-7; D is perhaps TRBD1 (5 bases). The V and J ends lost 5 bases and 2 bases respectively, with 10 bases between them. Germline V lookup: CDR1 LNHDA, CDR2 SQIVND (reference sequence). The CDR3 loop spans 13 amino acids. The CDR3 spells CASSEQGTYEQYF. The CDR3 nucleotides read TGTGCCAGTAGTGAGCAGGGAACCTACGAGCAGTACTTC.

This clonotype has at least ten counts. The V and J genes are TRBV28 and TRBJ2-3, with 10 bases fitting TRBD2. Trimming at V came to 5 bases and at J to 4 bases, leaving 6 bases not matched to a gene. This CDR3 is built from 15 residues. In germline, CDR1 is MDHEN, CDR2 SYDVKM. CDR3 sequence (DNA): TGTGCCAGCAGTATTAGCGGGAGGAACGCAGATACGCAGTATTTT. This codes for CASSISGRNADTQYF. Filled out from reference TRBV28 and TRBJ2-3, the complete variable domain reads DVKVTQSSRYLVKRTGEKVFLECVQDMDHENMFWYRQDPGLGLRLIYFSYDVKMKEKGDIPEGYSVSREKKERFSLILESASTNQTSMYLCASSISGRNADTQYFGPGTRLTVL.

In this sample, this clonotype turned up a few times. CDR3 sequence reads: CASSLTAPTEAFF. DNA of the CDR3: TGTGCCAGCAGCTTAACAGCGCCCACTGAAGCTTTCTTT. V usage is TRBV11-2 and J usage is TRBJ1-1; D is unresolved. Germline CDR1 and CDR2: SGHAT and FQNNGV. V lost 2 bases, J lost 4 bases, and 8 bases lay in between. The CDR3 has 13 amino acids.

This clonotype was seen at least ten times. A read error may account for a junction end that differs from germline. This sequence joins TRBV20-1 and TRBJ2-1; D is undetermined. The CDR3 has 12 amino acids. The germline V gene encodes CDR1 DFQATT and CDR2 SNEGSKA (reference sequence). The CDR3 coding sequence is TGCAGTGCCAGAGACGGGTACAATGAGCAGTTCTTC. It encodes CSARDGYNEQFF.

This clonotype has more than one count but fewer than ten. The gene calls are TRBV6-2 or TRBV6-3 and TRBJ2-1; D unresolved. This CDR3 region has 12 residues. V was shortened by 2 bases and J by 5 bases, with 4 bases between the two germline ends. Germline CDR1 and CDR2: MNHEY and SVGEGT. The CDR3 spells CASSYKHNEQFF. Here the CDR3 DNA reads TGTGCCAGCAGTTACAAGCACAATGAGCAGTTCTTC.

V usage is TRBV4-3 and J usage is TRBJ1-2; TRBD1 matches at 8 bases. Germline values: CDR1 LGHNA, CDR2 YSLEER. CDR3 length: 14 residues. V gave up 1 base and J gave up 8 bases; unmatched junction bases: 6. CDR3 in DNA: TGCGCCAGCAGCCAAGCGGACAGGGCTGGGGGCTACACCTTC. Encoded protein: CASSQADRAGGYTF.

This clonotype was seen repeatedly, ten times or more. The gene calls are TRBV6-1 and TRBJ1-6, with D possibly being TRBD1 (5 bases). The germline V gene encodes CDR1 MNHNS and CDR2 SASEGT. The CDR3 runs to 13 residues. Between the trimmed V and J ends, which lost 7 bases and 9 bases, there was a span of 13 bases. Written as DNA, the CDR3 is TGTGCCAGCACCTGGGACCGCACTTCACCCCTCCACTTT. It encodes CASTWDRTSPLHF.

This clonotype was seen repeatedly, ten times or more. The DNA of the CDR3 is TGTGCCAGCAGGGCGACAGGGGGAATTGGAAACACCATATATTTT. It yields the protein CASRATGGIGNTIYF. This chain joins TRBV2 and TRBJ1-3; 9 nucleotides agree with TRBD1. Germline CDR1 and CDR2: SNHLY and FYNNEI. V lost 6 bases, J lost 3 bases, and 6 bases stayed unmatched. The CDR3 spans 15 residues.